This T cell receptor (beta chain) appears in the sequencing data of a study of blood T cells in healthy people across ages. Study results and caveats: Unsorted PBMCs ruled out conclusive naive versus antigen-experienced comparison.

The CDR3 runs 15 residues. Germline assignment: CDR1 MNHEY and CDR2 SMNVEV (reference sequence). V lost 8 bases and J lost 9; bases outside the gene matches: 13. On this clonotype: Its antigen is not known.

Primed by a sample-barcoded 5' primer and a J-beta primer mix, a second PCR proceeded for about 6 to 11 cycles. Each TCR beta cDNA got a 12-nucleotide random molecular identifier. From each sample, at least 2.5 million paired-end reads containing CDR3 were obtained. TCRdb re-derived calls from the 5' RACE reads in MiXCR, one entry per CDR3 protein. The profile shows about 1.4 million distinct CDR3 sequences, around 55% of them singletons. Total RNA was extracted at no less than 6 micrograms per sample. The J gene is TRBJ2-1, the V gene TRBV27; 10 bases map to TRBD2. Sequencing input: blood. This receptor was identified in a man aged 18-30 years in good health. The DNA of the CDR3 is TGTGCCAGCTCTTATATGCTAGCGGGAGCTGGTGAGCAGTTCTTC. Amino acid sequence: CASSYMLAGAGEQFF.